The rows below give T cell receptor beta chains drawn from one sample of a study of blood T cell repertoires in COVID-19. TCRdb's table, derived via immunoSEQ multiplex PCR, lists solely in-frame clones and lacks some. This repertoire shows roughly 220,000 clones, roughly 80% found once; its top ten account for roughly 1.3%. Source material: PBMCs or T cells enriched from blood (not recorded which). Receptor source: a woman in her forties with acute COVID-19. Both conserved end residues are part of each CDR3. A D gene is named only where the DNA matches it firmly. Only part of the rows carry a size: once, few, many, or a class if the clone is expanded.

j_call,v_call,d_call,clone_size,cdr3_aa,cdr3_nt
TRBJ2-3,TRBV7-6,.,.,CASSFVPRGSTDTQYF,TGTGCCAGCAGCTTTGTCCCCAGGGGTAGCACAGATACGCAGTATTTT
TRBJ2-2,TRBV29-1,TRBD2,.,CSVDSGDSNTGELFF,TGCAGCGTAGATAGCGGGGACTCGAACACCGGGGAGCTGTTTTTT
TRBJ1-3,TRBV10-3,.,few,CAISESAGLANTIYF,TGTGCCATCAGTGAGTCGGCAGGGTTGGCAAACACCATATATTTT
TRBJ2-3,TRBV5-4,TRBD2,.,CASSLRSGRSTSTDTQYF,TGTGCCAGCAGCTTACGGAGCGGGAGGTCGACTAGCACAGATACGCAGTATTTT
TRBJ2-7,TRBV10-2,.,.,CASSDSAGLLYEQYF,TGCGCCAGCAGTGACTCCGCCGGACTACTCTACGAGCAGTACTTC
TRBJ1-3,TRBV19,.,.,CASSTGPGNTIYF,TGTGCCAGTAGTACAGGTCCTGGAAACACCATATATTTT
TRBJ2-7,TRBV6-5,TRBD2,.,CASRPTTSGIYEQYF,TGTGCCAGCAGGCCCACGACTAGCGGAATCTACGAGCAGTACTTC
TRBJ2-7,TRBV3-1/TRBV3-2,TRBD2,.,CASSQVLGLASSYEQYF,TGTGCCAGCAGCCAAGTCCTGGGACTAGCGAGCTCCTACGAGCAGTACTTC
TRBJ2-7,TRBV11-2,.,.,CASSSDGAVLYEQYF,TGTGCCAGCAGCTCCGATGGAGCTGTCCTCTACGAGCAGTACTTC
TRBJ2-7,TRBV7-2,TRBD2,few,CASRDSGRFGEQYF,TGTGCCAGCCGGGACAGCGGGAGGTTCGGCGAGCAGTACTTC
TRBJ1-1,TRBV27,.,once,CAAGPPPNTEAFF,TGTGCCGCGGGACCTCCCCCGAACACTGAAGCTTTCTTT
TRBJ1-6,TRBV5-1,.,.,CASSFEPGLKESPLHF,TGCGCCAGCAGCTTTGAACCGGGACTGAAAGAATCACCCCTCCACTTT
TRBJ1-3,TRBV27,.,.,CASSLRRGGNTIYF,TGTGCCAGCAGCCTACGCCGGGGTGGAAACACCATATATTTT
TRBJ1-1,TRBV11-3,.,.,CASSLSRADTEAFF,TGTGCCAGCAGTCTGTCCAGGGCGGACACTGAAGCTTTCTTT
TRBJ1-1,TRBV29-1,TRBD1,.,CSVRYPQGANTEAFF,TGCAGCGTTAGGTACCCACAGGGGGCGAACACTGAAGCTTTCTTT
TRBJ2-7,TRBV19,TRBD2,.,CASSMNPGTSGSYEQYF,TGTGCCAGTAGTATGAACCCTGGGACTAGCGGGAGCTACGAGCAGTACTTC
TRBJ2-2,TRBV18,TRBD2,.,CASSPQTSGTLTGELFF,TGTGCCAGCTCACCACAGACTAGCGGGACCCTCACCGGGGAGCTGTTTTTT
TRBJ1-4,TRBV2,.,.,CASSEYGQAGEKLFF,TGTGCCAGCAGTGAGTACGGCCAGGCGGGGGAAAAACTGTTTTTT